The clone carrying this T cell receptor beta chain was counted between two and nine times. Its antigen is currently unknown. PCR amplification relied on 60 Vbeta primers (plus 13 Jbeta primers). The repertoire was sequenced with immunoSEQ multiplex PCR; TCRdb's copy has only in-frame clones and lacks some. Of 140,000 to 150,000 clones listed, 60% to 80% were seen once; the top ten hold 3.5% to 5%. The data are from a study of cytomegalovirus exposure and HLA in healthy donors. Study-level points and caveats: A list of roughly 180 TCR beta chains associated with cytomegalovirus was given. A later analysis appeared to link common viral pathogens to several of the most significant clusters. Earlier results showed most TCR beta V segments being productive about 90% or about 30% of the time.

The receptor comes from a male donor in good health and CMV-seronegative. Sequencing input: PBMCs.

The CDR3, as DNA: TGTGCCAGCAGCCGACCCAAATCGACCACAGGGAGGGGAGCCTATGGCTACACCTTC. Amino acids: CASSRPKSTTGRGAYGYTF. The gene calls are TRBV5-6 and TRBJ1-2; perhaps TRBD1 as D (6 bases). V gave up 4 bases and J gave up 4 bases, with 29 bases separating them. The germline V gene has CDR1 SGHDT and CDR2 YYEEEE. The CDR3 has 19 residues.